The T cell receptor (beta chain) described here comes from a study of CD4 T cells in relation to SARS-CoV-2 and coronaviruses. Study observations and caveats: Crossreactive clones expanded significantly less to SARS-CoV-2 than monoreactive clones.

The data were produced by immunoSEQ multiplex PCR, yet TCRdb's version contains in-frame clones alone and is incomplete. There are just under 30,000 clones in the sample; about 80% occur only once, and 16% lies in the top ten. The CDR3 totals 16 residues. Germline V gives CDR1 MNHEY, CDR2 SVGEGT. V was pared by 0 bases and J by 2 bases, with 13 bases between. Points on this clone: Antigen: not known.

CD4+ T cells from unexposed donors were obtained before the COVID-19 pandemic (2011-2018). After less than 11 days of culture, CD4+ T cells were isolated. Sequencing was done on a sample of CD4+ T cells from PBMCs, cultured in vitro. The chain recombines TRBV6-2 or TRBV6-3 with TRBJ2-5, with a tentative D call TRBD1 (6 bases). This TCR was recovered from a human donor in good health. CDR3 coding DNA: TGTGCCAGCAGTTACTCGTTACAGAGGGGGCAAGAGACCCAGTACTTC. Amino acid sequence: CASSYSLQRGQETQYF.